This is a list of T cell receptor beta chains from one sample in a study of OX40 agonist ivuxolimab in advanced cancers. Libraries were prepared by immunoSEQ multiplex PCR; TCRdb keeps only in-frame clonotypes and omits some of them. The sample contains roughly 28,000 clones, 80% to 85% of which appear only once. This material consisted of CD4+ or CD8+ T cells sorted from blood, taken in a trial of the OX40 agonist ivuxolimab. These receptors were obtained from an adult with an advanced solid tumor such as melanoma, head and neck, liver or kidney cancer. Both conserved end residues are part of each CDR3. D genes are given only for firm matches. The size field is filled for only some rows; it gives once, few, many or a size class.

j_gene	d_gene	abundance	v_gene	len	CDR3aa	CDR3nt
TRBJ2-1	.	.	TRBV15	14	CATSRDRRSPKGFF	TGTGCCACCAGCAGAGATCGTCGATCTCCCAAGGGGTTCTTC
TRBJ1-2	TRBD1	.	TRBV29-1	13	CSVEVGTAYGYTF	TGCAGCGTTGAAGTGGGGACAGCCTATGGCTACACCTTC
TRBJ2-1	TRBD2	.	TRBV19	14	CASSIDDSGNPQFF	TGTGCCAGTAGTATAGATGATAGCGGGAATCCGCAGTTCTTC
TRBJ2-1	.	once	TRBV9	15	CASSSPPGAYNEQFF	TGTGCCAGCAGCTCCCCCCCAGGGGCCTACAATGAGCAGTTCTTC
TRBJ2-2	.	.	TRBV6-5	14	CASSEPQDTGELFF	TGTGCCAGCAGTGAACCACAGGACACCGGGGAGCTGTTTTTT
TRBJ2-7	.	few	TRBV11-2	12	CASSLATYEQYF	TGTGCCAGCAGCTTGGCAACCTACGAGCAGTACTTC
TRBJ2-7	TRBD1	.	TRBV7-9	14	CASSAGQGKYEQYF	TGTGCCAGCAGCGCCGGACAGGGGAAGTACGAGCAGTACTTC
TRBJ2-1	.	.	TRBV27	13	CASSTGSSHEQFF	TGTGCCAGCAGCACCGGGTCGTCCCATGAGCAGTTCTTC
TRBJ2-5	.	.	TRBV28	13	CASLLEGEETQYF	TGTGCCAGCCTTCTCGAGGGGGAAGAGACCCAGTACTTC
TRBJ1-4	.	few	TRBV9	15	CASSVEDGPNEKLFF	TGTGCCAGCAGCGTAGAGGACGGCCCCAATGAAAAACTGTTTTTT
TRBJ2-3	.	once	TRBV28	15	CATDYTYPTTDTQYF	TGTGCCACCGATTATACTTACCCTACCACAGATACGCAGTATTTT
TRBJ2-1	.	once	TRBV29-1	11	CSVVGGLEQFF	TGCAGCGTTGTAGGCGGGCTTGAGCAGTTCTTC
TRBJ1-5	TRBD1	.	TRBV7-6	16	CASSLGGDSRIQPQHF	TGTGCCAGCAGCCTCGGTGGGGACAGTAGGATCCAGCCCCAGCATTTT
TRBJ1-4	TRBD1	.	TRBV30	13	CACQRQGNEKLFF	TGTGCCTGTCAACGACAGGGGAATGAAAAACTGTTTTTT
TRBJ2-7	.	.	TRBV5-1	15	CASSPVDRSSYEQYF	TGCGCCAGCAGCCCGGTAGACAGGAGCTCCTACGAGCAGTACTTC
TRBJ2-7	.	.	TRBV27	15	CASSLVAELSYEQYF	TGTGCCAGCAGTTTAGTAGCGGAACTCTCCTACGAGCAGTACTTC
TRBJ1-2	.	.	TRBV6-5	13	CASSYGARYGYTF	TGTGCCAGCAGTTATGGGGCGCGGTATGGCTACACCTTC
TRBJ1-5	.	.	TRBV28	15	CASSLTQASNQPQHF	TGTGCCAGCAGTTTAACGCAGGCGAGCAATCAGCCCCAGCATTTT
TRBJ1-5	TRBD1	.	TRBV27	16	CASRIAGTGNNQPQHF	TGTGCCAGCAGGATAGCCGGGACAGGGAACAATCAGCCCCAGCATTTT
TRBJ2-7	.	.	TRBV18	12	CASSRSSYEQYF	TGTGCCAGCTCCCGGAGCTCCTACGAGCAGTACTTC
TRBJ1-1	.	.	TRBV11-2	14	CASSFDTADTEAFF	TGTGCCAGCAGCTTTGATACAGCGGACACTGAAGCTTTCTTT
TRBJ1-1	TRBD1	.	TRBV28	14	CASSWDRGGTEAFF	TGTGCCAGCAGTTGGGACAGGGGGGGGACTGAAGCTTTCTTT
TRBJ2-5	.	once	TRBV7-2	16	CASSLAAGLAGETQYF	TGTGCCAGCAGCTTAGCCGCGGGACTCGCGGGGGAGACCCAGTACTTC
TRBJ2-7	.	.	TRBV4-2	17	CASSQEGIGSGLNEQYF	TGTGCCAGCAGCCAAGAGGGTATAGGGTCGGGTTTAAACGAGCAGTACTTC
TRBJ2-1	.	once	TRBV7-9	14	CASSLAGHYNEQFF	TGTGCCAGCAGCTTAGCGGGCCACTACAATGAGCAGTTCTTC
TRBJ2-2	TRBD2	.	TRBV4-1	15	CASSRKREGPGELFF	TGCGCCAGCAGCCGGAAAAGGGAGGGGCCCGGGGAGCTGTTTTTT
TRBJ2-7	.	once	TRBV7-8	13	CASSLGEEGEQYF	TGTGCCAGCAGCTTAGGGGAGGAGGGCGAGCAGTACTTC
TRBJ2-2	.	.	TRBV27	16	CASSLSGTFGAGELFF	TGTGCCAGCAGTTTATCGGGGACATTTGGCGCCGGGGAGCTGTTTTTT
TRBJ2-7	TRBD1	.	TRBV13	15	CASSLRDRVAYEQYF	TGTGCCAGCAGCTTACGGGACAGGGTCGCCTACGAGCAGTACTTC
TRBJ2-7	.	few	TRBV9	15	CASSPTPAASYEQYF	TGTGCCAGCAGCCCCACGCCCGCGGCCTCCTACGAGCAGTACTTC
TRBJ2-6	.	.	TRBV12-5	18	CASGFTNAGQSRANVLTF	TGTGCTAGTGGTTTCACCAATGCAGGACAAAGTCGGGCCAACGTCCTGACTTTC
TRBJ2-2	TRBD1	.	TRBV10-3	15	CASSFGQGAAGELFF	TGTGCCAGCTCGTTCGGGCAGGGGGCTGCCGGGGAGCTGTTTTTT
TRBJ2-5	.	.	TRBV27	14	CASSLFRGRETQYF	TGTGCCAGCAGTTTATTTCGGGGGCGTGAGACCCAGTACTTC
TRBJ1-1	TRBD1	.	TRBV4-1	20	CASSQVRRGRQGMENTEAFF	TGCGCCAGCAGCCAAGTTCGGAGGGGAAGACAGGGCATGGAGAACACTGAAGCTTTCTTT
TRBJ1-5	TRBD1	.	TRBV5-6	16	CASSSRRDSRHQPQHF	TGTGCCAGCAGCTCCCGCCGGGACAGCCGCCATCAGCCCCAGCATTTT
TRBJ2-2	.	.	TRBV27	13	CASSNMGPGELFF	TGTGCCAGCAGTAATATGGGGCCCGGGGAGCTGTTTTTT
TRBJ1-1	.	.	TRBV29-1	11	CSVGRSFGAFF	TGCAGCGTTGGACGGTCCTTCGGAGCTTTCTTT
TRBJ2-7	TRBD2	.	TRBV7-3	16	CASSPETSGRSIEQYF	TGTGCCAGCAGCCCGGAGACTAGCGGGAGGTCAATCGAGCAGTACTTC
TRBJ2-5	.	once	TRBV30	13	CAWSKGVQETQYF	TGTGCCTGGAGCAAAGGCGTGCAAGAGACCCAGTACTTC
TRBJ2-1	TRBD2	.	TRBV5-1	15	CASSFYGRAYNEQFF	TGCGCCAGCAGCTTTTACGGGAGGGCTTACAATGAGCAGTTCTTC
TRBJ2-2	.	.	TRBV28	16	CASSRSPRGNTGELFF	TGTGCCAGCAGCCGTTCGCCCAGGGGGAACACCGGGGAGCTGTTTTTT
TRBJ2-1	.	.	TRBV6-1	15	CASRDRDTPYNEQFF	TGTGCCAGCAGGGACCGGGACACCCCCTACAATGAGCAGTTCTTC
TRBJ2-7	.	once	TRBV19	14	CASSITESSYEQYF	TGTGCCAGTAGTATAACGGAGAGCTCCTACGAGCAGTACTTC
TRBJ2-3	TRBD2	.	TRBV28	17	CASSRGTSGRWLDTQYF	TGTGCCAGCAGCCGCGGGACTAGCGGGAGGTGGTTAGATACGCAGTATTTT
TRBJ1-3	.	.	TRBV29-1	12	CSVDVPGNTIYF	TGCAGCGTTGACGTGCCTGGAAACACCATATATTTT
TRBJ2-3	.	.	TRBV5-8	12	CASSLGTDQQYF	TGTGCCAGCAGCTTGGGGACAGATCAGCAGTATTTT
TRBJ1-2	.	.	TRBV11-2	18	CASSLARGRGVGSYGYTF	TGTGCCAGCAGCTTAGCCCGGGGGAGGGGAGTTGGGTCTTATGGCTACACCTTC
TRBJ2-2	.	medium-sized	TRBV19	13	CASREPNTGELFF	TGTGCCAGTAGGGAGCCGAACACCGGGGAGCTGTTTTTT
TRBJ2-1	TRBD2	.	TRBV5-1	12	CASSLGLAGPFF	TGCGCCAGCAGCTTGGGCCTAGCGGGACCGTTCTTC
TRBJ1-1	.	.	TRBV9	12	CASSVGAGDAFF	TGTGCCAGCAGCGTAGGAGCCGGAGATGCTTTCTTT
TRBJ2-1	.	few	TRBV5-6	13	CASSLVADNEQFF	TGTGCCAGCAGCTTGGTGGCCGACAATGAGCAGTTCTTC
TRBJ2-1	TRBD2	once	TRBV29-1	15	CSVDGLASPYNEQFF	TGCAGCGTTGATGGACTAGCGTCGCCTTACAATGAGCAGTTCTTC
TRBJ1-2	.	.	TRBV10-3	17	CAISGRGQGGANYGYTF	TGTGCCATCAGTGGGCGGGGGCAGGGAGGCGCGAACTATGGCTACACCTTC
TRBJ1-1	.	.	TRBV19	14	CASSTPAGNTEAFF	TGTGCCAGTAGTACCCCAGCCGGGAACACTGAAGCTTTCTTT